Listed below are T cell receptor beta chains from one sample, sequenced in a study of memory CD4+ T cells and cytomegalovirus serostatus. TCRdb keeps only in-frame clones here, not all; method: immunoSEQ multiplex PCR. In the table there are tens of thousands of clones, approximately 74% of which are singletons. Specimen: memory CD4+ T cells from blood. The receptors come from an adult in good health and CMV-seropositive. Both conserved end residues are part of each CDR3. The D gene is left open where the match is weak. Clone sizes are given selectively: once, few, many, or a class where the clone is expanded.

V gene: TRBV5-5; J gene: TRBJ2-7; D gene: .; clone size: .; CDR3 protein: CASSLVGDSSEQYF; CDR3 DNA: TGTGCCAGCAGCTTGGTTGGGGACTCGAGCGAGCAGTACTTC
V gene: TRBV18; J gene: TRBJ1-4; D gene: .; clone size: few; CDR3 protein: CASSPEGVGEKLFF; CDR3 DNA: TGTGCCAGCTCACCGGAGGGCGTCGGTGAAAAACTGTTTTTT
V gene: TRBV10-3; J gene: TRBJ1-1; D gene: .; clone size: .; CDR3 protein: CAISELGHSNTEAFF; CDR3 DNA: TGTGCCATCAGTGAGTTGGGGCATTCGAACACTGAAGCTTTCTTT
V gene: TRBV6-1; J gene: TRBJ2-1; D gene: .; clone size: .; CDR3 protein: CASREGGEHEQFF; CDR3 DNA: TGTGCCAGCAGAGAGGGGGGGGAGCATGAGCAGTTCTTC
V gene: TRBV6-6; J gene: TRBJ2-2; D gene: .; clone size: .; CDR3 protein: CASTRALPNTGELFF; CDR3 DNA: TGTGCCAGCACGCGGGCCCTCCCAAACACCGGGGAGCTGTTTTTT
V gene: TRBV28; J gene: TRBJ2-7; D gene: TRBD1; clone size: .; CDR3 protein: CASSLGSTGTGAYEQYF; CDR3 DNA: TGTGCCAGCAGTTTAGGGTCCACCGGGACAGGGGCGTACGAGCAGTACTTC
V gene: TRBV5-4; J gene: TRBJ2-5; D gene: .; clone size: few; CDR3 protein: CASSSPRDGGPQETQYF; CDR3 DNA: TGTGCCAGCAGCTCTCCCCGGGATGGCGGGCCCCAAGAGACCCAGTACTTC
V gene: TRBV19; J gene: TRBJ2-2; D gene: TRBD2; clone size: .; CDR3 protein: CASSPGGGAYQTGELFF; CDR3 DNA: TGTGCCAGTAGTCCCGGCGGGGGGGCGTATCAAACCGGGGAGCTGTTTTTT
V gene: TRBV5-1; J gene: TRBJ2-1; D gene: .; clone size: .; CDR3 protein: CASSLASGSEQFF; CDR3 DNA: TGCGCCAGCAGCTTGGCCAGCGGGTCTGAGCAGTTCTTC
V gene: TRBV12-5; J gene: TRBJ1-6; D gene: .; clone size: .; CDR3 protein: CASAPPALHF; CDR3 DNA: TGTGCTAGTGCCCCCCCTGCCCTCCACTTT
V gene: TRBV5-4; J gene: TRBJ2-3; D gene: .; clone size: .; CDR3 protein: CASSLMGPDTQYF; CDR3 DNA: TGTGCCAGCAGCTTGATGGGCCCAGATACGCAGTATTTT
V gene: TRBV5-4; J gene: TRBJ2-1; D gene: .; clone size: .; CDR3 protein: CASSLGENEQFF; CDR3 DNA: TGTGCCAGCAGCTTGGGAGAGAATGAGCAGTTCTTC
V gene: TRBV7-8; J gene: TRBJ2-7; D gene: .; clone size: .; CDR3 protein: CASSLEPPQYPYEQYF; CDR3 DNA: TGTGCCAGCAGCTTAGAGCCTCCACAGTACCCCTACGAGCAGTACTTC
V gene: TRBV6-1; J gene: TRBJ1-5; D gene: .; clone size: .; CDR3 protein: CASRRAVLPQHF; CDR3 DNA: TGTGCCAGTAGAAGGGCGGTCTTGCCCCAGCATTTT
V gene: TRBV2; J gene: TRBJ1-5; D gene: TRBD1; clone size: .; CDR3 protein: CASSKDRVDQPQHF; CDR3 DNA: TGTGCCAGCAGCAAGGACAGGGTGGATCAGCCCCAGCATTTT
V gene: TRBV7-2; J gene: TRBJ2-1; D gene: .; clone size: once; CDR3 protein: CASILGASANEQFF; CDR3 DNA: TGTGCCAGCATCCTAGGGGCTTCGGCGAATGAGCAGTTCTTC
V gene: TRBV11-2; J gene: TRBJ1-4; D gene: .; clone size: few; CDR3 protein: CASSFQAEDEKLFF; CDR3 DNA: TGTGCCAGCAGCTTCCAGGCAGAAGATGAAAAACTGTTTTTT
V gene: TRBV5-1; J gene: TRBJ2-3; D gene: .; clone size: once; CDR3 protein: CASSQSTDTQYF; CDR3 DNA: TGCGCCAGCAGCCAAAGCACAGATACGCAGTATTTT
V gene: TRBV29-1; J gene: TRBJ2-5; D gene: .; clone size: .; CDR3 protein: CSVEVGTQETQYF; CDR3 DNA: TGCAGCGTTGAAGTGGGGACTCAAGAGACCCAGTACTTC
V gene: TRBV7-6; J gene: TRBJ1-6; D gene: .; clone size: few; CDR3 protein: CASSVGQPPNSPLHF; CDR3 DNA: TGTGCCAGCAGCGTCGGACAGCCCCCCAATTCACCCCTCCACTTT
V gene: TRBV19; J gene: TRBJ1-5; D gene: TRBD1; clone size: .; CDR3 protein: CASSPQGGVGNQPQHF; CDR3 DNA: TGTGCCAGTAGTCCACAGGGGGGGGTCGGCAATCAGCCCCAGCATTTT
V gene: TRBV5-4; J gene: TRBJ1-6; D gene: .; clone size: .; CDR3 protein: CASSLEAGSYSPLHF; CDR3 DNA: TGTGCCAGCAGCTTGGAGGCAGGGTCCTATTCACCCCTCCACTTT
V gene: TRBV5-6; J gene: TRBJ2-5; D gene: .; clone size: .; CDR3 protein: CASSPWTAQETQYF; CDR3 DNA: TGTGCCAGCAGCCCGTGGACAGCCCAAGAGACCCAGTACTTC